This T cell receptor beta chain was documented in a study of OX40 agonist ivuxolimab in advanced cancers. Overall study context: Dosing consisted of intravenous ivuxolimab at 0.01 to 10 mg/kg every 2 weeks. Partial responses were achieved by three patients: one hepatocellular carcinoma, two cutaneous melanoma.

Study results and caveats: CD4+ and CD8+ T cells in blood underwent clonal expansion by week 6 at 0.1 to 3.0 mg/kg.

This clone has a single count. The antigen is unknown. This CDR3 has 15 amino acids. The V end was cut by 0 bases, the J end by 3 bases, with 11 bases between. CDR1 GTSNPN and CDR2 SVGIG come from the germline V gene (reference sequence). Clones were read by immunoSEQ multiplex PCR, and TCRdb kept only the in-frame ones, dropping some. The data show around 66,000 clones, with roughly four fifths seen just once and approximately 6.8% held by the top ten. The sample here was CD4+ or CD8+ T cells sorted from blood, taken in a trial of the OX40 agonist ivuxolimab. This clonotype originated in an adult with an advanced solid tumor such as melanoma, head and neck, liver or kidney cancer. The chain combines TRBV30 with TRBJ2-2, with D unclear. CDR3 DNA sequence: TGTGCCTGGAGTGTAAAGGTGGCGGACACCGGGGAGCTGTTTTTT. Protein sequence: CAWSVKVADTGELFF. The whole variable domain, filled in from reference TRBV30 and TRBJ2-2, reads SQTIHQWPATLVQPVGSPLSLECTVEGTSNPNLYWYRQAAGRGLQLLFYSVGIGQISSEVPQNLSASRPQDRQFILSSKKLLLSDSGFYLCAWSVKVADTGELFFGEGSRLTVL.